This T cell receptor beta chain derives from a study of cytomegalovirus exposure and HLA in healthy donors. The PCR was carried out with 60 Vbeta primers and 13 Jbeta primers. In the source study's methods: Around 80 million unique TCR beta chains, around 10 million of them shared, were counted by a later analysis. Some clones are missing from TCRdb's copy, which holds only in-frame ones; the method was immunoSEQ multiplex PCR. V, J and clone size are taken as reported in that table, and D and trimming were inferred from the DNA itself. The sample contains approximately 150,000 clones, 80% of which appear only once. Samples came from healthy bone marrow donors. Comment on this clone: As yet, its antigen is unknown.

Overall study findings and caveats: Some highly shared sequence variants likely arose as a pipeline artifact.

The germline V gene has CDR1 MNHEY and CDR2 SMNVEV (reference sequence). Trimming took 6 bases from V and 8 from J; bases not matched to a gene: 15. This CDR3 region has 16 residues. The TCR originated in a woman aged 40 to 50 in good health and CMV-seronegative. J is TRBJ2-1 and V is TRBV27, with 8 bases fitting TRBD1. The sample comprised PBMCs. The CDR3 sequence is CASSAYRRGHGDEQFF. The CDR3 nucleotides read TGTGCCAGCAGCGCTTACCGCAGGGGGCACGGGGATGAGCAGTTCTTC.